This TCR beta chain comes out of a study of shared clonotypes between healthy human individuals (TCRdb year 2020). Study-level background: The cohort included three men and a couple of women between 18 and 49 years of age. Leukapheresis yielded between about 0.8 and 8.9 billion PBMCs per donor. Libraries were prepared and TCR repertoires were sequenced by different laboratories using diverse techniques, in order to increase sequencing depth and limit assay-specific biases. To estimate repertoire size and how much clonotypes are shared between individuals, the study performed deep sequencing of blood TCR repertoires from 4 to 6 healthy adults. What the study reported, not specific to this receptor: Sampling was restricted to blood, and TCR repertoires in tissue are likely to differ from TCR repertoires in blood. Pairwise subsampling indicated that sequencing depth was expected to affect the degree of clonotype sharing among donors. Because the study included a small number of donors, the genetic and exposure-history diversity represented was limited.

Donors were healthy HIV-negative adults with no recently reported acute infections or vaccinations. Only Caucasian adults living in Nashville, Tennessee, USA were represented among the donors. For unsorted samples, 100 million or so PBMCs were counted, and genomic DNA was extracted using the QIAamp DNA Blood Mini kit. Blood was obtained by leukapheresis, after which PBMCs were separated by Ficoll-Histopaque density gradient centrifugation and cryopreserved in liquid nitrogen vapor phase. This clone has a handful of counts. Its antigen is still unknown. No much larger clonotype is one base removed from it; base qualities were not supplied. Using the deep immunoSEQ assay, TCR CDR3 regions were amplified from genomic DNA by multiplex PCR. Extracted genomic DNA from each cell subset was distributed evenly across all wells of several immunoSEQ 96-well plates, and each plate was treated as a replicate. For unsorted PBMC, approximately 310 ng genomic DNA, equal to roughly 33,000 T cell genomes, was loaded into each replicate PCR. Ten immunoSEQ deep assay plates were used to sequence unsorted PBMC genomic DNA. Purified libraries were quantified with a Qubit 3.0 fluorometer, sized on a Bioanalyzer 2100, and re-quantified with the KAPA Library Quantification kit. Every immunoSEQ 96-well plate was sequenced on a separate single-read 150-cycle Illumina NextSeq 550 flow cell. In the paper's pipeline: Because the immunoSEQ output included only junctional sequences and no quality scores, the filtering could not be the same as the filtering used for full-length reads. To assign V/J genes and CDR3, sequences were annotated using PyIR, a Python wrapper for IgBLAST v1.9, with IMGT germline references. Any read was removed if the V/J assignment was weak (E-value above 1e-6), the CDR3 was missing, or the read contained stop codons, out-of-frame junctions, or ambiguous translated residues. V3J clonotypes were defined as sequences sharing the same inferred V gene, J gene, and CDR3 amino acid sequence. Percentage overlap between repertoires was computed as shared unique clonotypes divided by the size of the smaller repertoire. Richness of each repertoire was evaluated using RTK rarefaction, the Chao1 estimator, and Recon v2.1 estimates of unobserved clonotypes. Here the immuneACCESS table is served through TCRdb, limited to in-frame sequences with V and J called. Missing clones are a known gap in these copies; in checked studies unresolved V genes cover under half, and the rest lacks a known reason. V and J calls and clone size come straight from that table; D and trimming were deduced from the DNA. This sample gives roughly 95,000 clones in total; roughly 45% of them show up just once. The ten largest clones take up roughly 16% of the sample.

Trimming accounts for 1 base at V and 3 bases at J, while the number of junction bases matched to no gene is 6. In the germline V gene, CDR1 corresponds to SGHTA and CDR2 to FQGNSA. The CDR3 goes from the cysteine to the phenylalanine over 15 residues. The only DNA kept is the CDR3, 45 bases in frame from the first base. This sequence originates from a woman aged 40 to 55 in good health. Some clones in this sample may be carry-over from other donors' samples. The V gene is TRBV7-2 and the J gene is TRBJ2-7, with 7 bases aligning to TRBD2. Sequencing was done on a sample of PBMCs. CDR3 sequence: CASSLGSGALYEQYF. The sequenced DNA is TGTGCCAGCAGCTTAGGGAGCGGGGCCCTCTACGAGCAGTACTTC.